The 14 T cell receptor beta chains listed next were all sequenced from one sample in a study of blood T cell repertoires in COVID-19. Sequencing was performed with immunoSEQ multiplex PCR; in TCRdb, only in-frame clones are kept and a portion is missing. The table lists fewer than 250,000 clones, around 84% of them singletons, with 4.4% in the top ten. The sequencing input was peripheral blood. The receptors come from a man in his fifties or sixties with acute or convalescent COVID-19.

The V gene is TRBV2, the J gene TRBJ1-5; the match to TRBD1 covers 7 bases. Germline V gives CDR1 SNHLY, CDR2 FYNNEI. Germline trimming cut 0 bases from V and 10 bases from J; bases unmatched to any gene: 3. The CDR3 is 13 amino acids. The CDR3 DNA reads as TGTGCCAGCAGTGAAGCGACAGGGATACCCCAGCATTTT. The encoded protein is CASSEATGIPQHF.

CDR3: CASSQDRDYGYTF. The CDR3 DNA follows: TGTGCCAGCAGTCAGGACAGGGACTATGGCTACACCTTC. The chain has TRBV2 and TRBJ1-2; 8 positions agree with TRBD1. CDR1 and CDR2 from the germline V gene are SNHLY and FYNNEI. Trimming cost V 5 bases and J 3 bases; bases outside gene matches: 2. The CDR3 totals 13 residues.

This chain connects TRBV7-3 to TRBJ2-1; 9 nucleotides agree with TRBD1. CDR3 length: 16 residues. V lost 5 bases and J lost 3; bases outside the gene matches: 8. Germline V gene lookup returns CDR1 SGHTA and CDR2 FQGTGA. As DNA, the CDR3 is TGTGCCAGCAGCGGCGGGACAGGGTCAATCTACAATGAGCAGTTCTTC. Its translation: CASSGGTGSIYNEQFF. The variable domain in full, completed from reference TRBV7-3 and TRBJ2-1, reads GAGVSQTPSNKVTEKGKYVELRCDPISGHTALYWYRQSLGQGPEFLIYFQGTGAADDSGLPNDRFFAVRPEGSVSTLKIQRTERGDSAVYLCASSGGTGSIYNEQFFGPGTRLTVL.

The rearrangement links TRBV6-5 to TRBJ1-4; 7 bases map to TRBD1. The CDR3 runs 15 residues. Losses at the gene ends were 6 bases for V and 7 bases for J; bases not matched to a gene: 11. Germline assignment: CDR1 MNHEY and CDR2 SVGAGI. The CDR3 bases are TGTGCCAGCAGCGGGAGGGTTAGGGGGCTTGAAAAACTGTTTTTT. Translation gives CASSGRVRGLEKLFF.

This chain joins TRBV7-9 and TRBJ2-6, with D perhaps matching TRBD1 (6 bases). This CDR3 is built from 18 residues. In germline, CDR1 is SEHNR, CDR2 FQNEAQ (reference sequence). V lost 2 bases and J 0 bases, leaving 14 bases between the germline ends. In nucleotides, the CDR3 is TGTGCCAGCAGCTTACGATGGGGGCGAAGCTCTGGGGCCAACGTCCTGACTTTC. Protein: CASSLRWGRSSGANVLTF.

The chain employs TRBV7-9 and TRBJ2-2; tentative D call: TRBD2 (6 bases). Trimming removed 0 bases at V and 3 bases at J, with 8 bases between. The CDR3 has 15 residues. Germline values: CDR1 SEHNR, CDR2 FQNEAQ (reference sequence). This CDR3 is CASSLAGRYTGELFF. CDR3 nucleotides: TGTGCCAGCAGCTTAGCAGGGAGGTACACCGGGGAGCTGTTTTTT.

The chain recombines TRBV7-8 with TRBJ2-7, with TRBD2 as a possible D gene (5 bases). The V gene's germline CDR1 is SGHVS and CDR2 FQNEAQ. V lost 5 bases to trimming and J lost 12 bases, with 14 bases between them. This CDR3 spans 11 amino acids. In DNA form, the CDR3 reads TGTGCCAGCAGCCGACGAGGGAAACGGTACTTC. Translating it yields CASSRRGKRYF. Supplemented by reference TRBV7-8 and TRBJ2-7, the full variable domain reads GAGVSQSPRYKVAKRGQDVALRCDPISGHVSLFWYQQALGQGPEFLTYFQNEAQLDKSGLPSDRFFAERPEGSVSTLKIQRTQQEDSAVYLCASSRRGKRYFGPGTRLTVT.

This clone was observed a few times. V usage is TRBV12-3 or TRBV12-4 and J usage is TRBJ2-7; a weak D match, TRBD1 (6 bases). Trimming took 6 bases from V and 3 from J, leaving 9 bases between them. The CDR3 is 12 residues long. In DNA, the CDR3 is TGTGCCAGCAGGGGGGCTGGCTACGAGCAGTACTTC. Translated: CASRGAGYEQYF.

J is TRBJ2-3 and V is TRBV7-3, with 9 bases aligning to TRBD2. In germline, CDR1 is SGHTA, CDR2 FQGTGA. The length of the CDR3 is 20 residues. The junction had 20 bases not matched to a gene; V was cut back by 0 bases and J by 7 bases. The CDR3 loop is CASSLTPPGSERGEENTQYF. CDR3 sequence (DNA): TGTGCCAGCAGCTTAACGCCTCCGGGTTCGGAGCGGGGGGAGGAGAATACGCAGTATTTT.

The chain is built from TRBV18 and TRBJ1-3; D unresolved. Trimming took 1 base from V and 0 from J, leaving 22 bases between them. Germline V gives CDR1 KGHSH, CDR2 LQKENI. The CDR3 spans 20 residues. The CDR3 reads CASSPLTPKLNLGSGNTIYF. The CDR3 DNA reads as TGTGCCAGCTCACCACTGACTCCCAAGTTGAATCTTGGCTCTGGAAACACCATATATTTT.

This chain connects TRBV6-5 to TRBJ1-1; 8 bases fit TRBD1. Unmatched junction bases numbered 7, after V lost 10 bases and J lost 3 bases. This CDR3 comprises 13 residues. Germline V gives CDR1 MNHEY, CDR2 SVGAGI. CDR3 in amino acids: CATDRGLHTEAFF. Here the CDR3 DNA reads TGTGCCACCGACAGGGGCTTGCACACTGAAGCTTTCTTT.

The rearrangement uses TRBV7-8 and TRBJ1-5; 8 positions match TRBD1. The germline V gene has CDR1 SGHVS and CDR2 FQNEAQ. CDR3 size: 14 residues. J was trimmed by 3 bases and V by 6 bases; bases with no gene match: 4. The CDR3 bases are TGTGCCAGCAGAGCGGGACAGGTCAATCAGCCCCAGCATTTT. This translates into CASRAGQVNQPQHF.

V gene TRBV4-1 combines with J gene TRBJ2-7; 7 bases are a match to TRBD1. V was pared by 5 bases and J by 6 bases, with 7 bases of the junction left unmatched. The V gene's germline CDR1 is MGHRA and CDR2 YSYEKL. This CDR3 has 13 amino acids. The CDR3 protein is CASSGGDRVEQYF. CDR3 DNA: TGCGCCAGCAGCGGCGGAGACAGGGTCGAGCAGTACTTC.

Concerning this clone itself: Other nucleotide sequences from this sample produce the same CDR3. The CDR3 sequence is CASSPGTANSPLHF. DNA for the CDR3: TGCGCCAGCAGCCCTGGGACAGCTAATTCACCCCTCCACTTT. The chain couples TRBV5-1 to TRBJ1-6, with 7 positions matching TRBD1. The CDR3 runs to 14 residues. V was clipped by 4 bases and J by 6 bases; unmatched bases: 4. Germline assignment: CDR1 SGHRS and CDR2 YFSETQ. The whole variable domain, filled in from reference TRBV5-1 and TRBJ1-6, reads KAGVTQTPRYLIKTRGQQVTLSCSPISGHRSVSWYQQTPGQGLQFLFEYFSETQRNKGNFPGRFSGRQFSNSRSEMNVSTLELGDSALYLCASSPGTANSPLHFGNGTRLTVT.